A single TCR beta chain is shown here with its context. TCRdb's copy holds only in-frame clones and misses some; the assay was immunoSEQ multiplex PCR. The sample has tens of thousands of clones, 75% to 95% seen once; the top ten hold about 4%. This sample stems from a study of control samples from healthy donors and cancer patients. This CDR3 is 15 amino acids long. Germline V gene data show CDR1 as SGHRS and CDR2 as YFSETQ. The ends were cut back, 0 bases at V and 0 bases at J, with 9 bases in the middle. V and J are TRBV5-1 and TRBJ2-5; D gene uncertain. The TCR originated in a woman aged 18-29 years in good health. Sequenced material: blood. CDR3 sequence (DNA): TGCGCCAGCAGCTTGGCCGAGGCCAACCAAGAGACCCAGTACTTC. Protein: CASSLAEANQETQYF.